The rows below give T cell receptor beta chains drawn from one sample of a study of somatic mutations in cytotoxic T cells in rheumatoid arthritis. Repertoires were generated with immunoSEQ multiplex PCR, while TCRdb's copy carries only in-frame clones and drops some. The data contain just under 7,000 clones, 60% to 85% of them singletons. The source material was CD8+ T cells sorted from blood. These receptors were taken from an adult with rheumatoid arthritis. Each CDR3 is given with its conserved first and last residue. D genes are given only for firm matches. The size field is filled for only some rows; it gives once, few, many or a size class.

v_call	clone_size	d_call	j_call	cdr3_aa	cdr3_nt
TRBV14	.	.	TRBJ1-1	CASSPPRRIGSEAFF	TGTGCCAGCAGCCCCCCGAGGAGGATTGGGTCTGAAGCTTTCTTT
TRBV2	few	.	TRBJ1-1	CASSTPGVTEAFF	TGTGCCAGCAGTACCCCGGGAGTCACTGAAGCTTTCTTT
TRBV6-4	.	TRBD2	TRBJ2-5	CASSGRTRERETQYF	TGTGCCAGCAGTGGCCGGACTAGGGAGAGGGAGACCCAGTACTTC
TRBV6-1	.	TRBD1	TRBJ2-7	CASSEVTRQGNYEQYF	TGTGCCAGCAGTGAAGTTACGCGACAGGGTAACTACGAGCAGTACTTC
TRBV18	.	.	TRBJ1-2	CASSPKTRGSYGYTF	TGTGCCAGCTCCCCGAAAACCCGGGGGTCCTATGGCTACACCTTC
TRBV28	.	.	TRBJ2-1	CASSLRVRNEQFF	TGTGCCAGCAGTTTAAGGGTACGCAATGAGCAGTTCTTC
TRBV29-1	.	.	TRBJ1-5	CSVRGGSGNQPQHF	TGCAGCGTCCGGGGCGGTTCGGGCAATCAGCCCCAGCATTTT
TRBV11-2	.	TRBD1	TRBJ2-2	CASSLRTGTAYTGELFF	TGTGCCAGCAGCTTACGTACCGGGACAGCGTACACCGGGGAGCTGTTTTTT
TRBV18	.	.	TRBJ1-2	CASSPPTGYGYTF	TGTGCCAGCTCACCACCCACAGGCTATGGCTACACCTTC
TRBV6-1	.	TRBD1	TRBJ1-1	CASSEDMTGVPSFEAFF	TGTGCCAGCAGTGAAGATATGACAGGGGTTCCCTCATTTGAAGCTTTCTTT
TRBV4-1	medium-sized	.	TRBJ2-1	CASSQASLASNEQFF	TGCGCCAGCAGCCAAGCGTCGCTAGCGAGCAATGAGCAGTTCTTC
TRBV7-2	.	.	TRBJ2-5	CASSLGGWEETQYF	TGTGCCAGCAGCTTAGGGGGCTGGGAAGAGACCCAGTACTTC
TRBV5-4	once	.	TRBJ2-3	CASSFWEASTDTQYF	TGTGCCAGCAGCTTCTGGGAGGCGAGCACAGATACGCAGTATTTT
TRBV19	few	.	TRBJ1-2	CASNPTGYYGYTF	TGTGCCAGTAATCCGACAGGCTACTATGGCTACACCTTC
TRBV14	once	TRBD2	TRBJ2-5	CASSLGLAGRKETQYF	TGTGCCAGCAGCCTTGGACTAGCGGGGCGTAAAGAGACCCAGTACTTC
TRBV7-7	.	.	TRBJ2-2	CASSRNTGELFF	TGTGCCAGCAGCCGTAACACCGGGGAGCTGTTTTTT
TRBV5-1	.	.	TRBJ1-1	CASSLAESGTWEEAFF	TGCGCCAGCAGCTTGGCCGAATCAGGTACTTGGGAAGAAGCTTTCTTT
TRBV30	.	.	TRBJ1-2	CAWSGFGGLYGYTF	TGTGCCTGGAGCGGATTCGGGGGTCTCTATGGCTACACCTTC
TRBV2	.	TRBD1	TRBJ1-5	CASRSGGLNQPQHF	TGTGCCAGCAGGTCAGGGGGCCTCAATCAGCCCCAGCATTTT
TRBV6-1	few	.	TRBJ2-1	CASSFTDSHRLEQFF	TGTGCCAGCAGTTTTACAGACAGCCACCGTTTAGAGCAGTTCTTC
TRBV28	once	.	TRBJ1-5	CASSLLRGPSNQPQHF	TGTGCCAGCAGTTTATTAAGGGGACCAAGCAATCAGCCCCAGCATTTT
TRBV15	medium-sized	.	TRBJ2-1	CATSRVRNNEQFF	TGTGCCACCAGCAGAGTCCGGAACAATGAGCAGTTCTTC
TRBV7-9	.	TRBD1	TRBJ1-2	CASRTEGEQGAGGYTF	TGTGCCAGCAGGACAGAAGGAGAACAGGGGGCAGGTGGCTACACCTTC
TRBV4-1	.	.	TRBJ2-7	CASSLSGEQVYEQYF	TGCGCCAGCAGCCTCTCGGGGGAACAGGTTTACGAGCAGTACTTC
TRBV5-1	.	TRBD1	TRBJ2-7	CASSSGAGGQEQYF	TGCGCCAGCAGCTCCGGGGCAGGGGGTCAAGAGCAGTACTTC
TRBV27	.	.	TRBJ2-5	CASSFGTSKHETQYF	TGTGCCAGCAGTTTCGGAACTAGCAAACACGAGACCCAGTACTTC
TRBV5-1	.	.	TRBJ2-7	CASSLDTYEQYF	TGCGCCAGCAGCTTGGATACCTACGAGCAGTACTTC
TRBV7-9	.	.	TRBJ1-2	CASSLAAGYFNYGYTF	TGTGCCAGCAGCTTAGCGGCGGGATACTTTAACTATGGCTACACCTTC
TRBV4-1	once	.	TRBJ2-5	CASSQEVQGETQYF	TGCGCCAGCAGCCAAGAGGTGCAGGGAGAGACCCAGTACTTC
TRBV5-8	once	TRBD1	TRBJ2-3	CASSLGERQGYTDTQYF	TGTGCCAGCAGCTTGGGGGAGCGACAGGGTTACACAGATACGCAGTATTTT
TRBV5-1	.	.	TRBJ2-7	CASSPKEGSYEQYF	TGCGCCAGCAGCCCAAAGGAGGGATCCTACGAGCAGTACTTC
TRBV7-6	large	.	TRBJ2-7	CASSSDNNYEQYF	TGTGCCAGCAGCTCAGACAACAATTACGAGCAGTACTTC
TRBV9	once	.	TRBJ2-5	CASSVVSGRQETQYF	TGTGCCAGCAGCGTAGTGTCTGGGCGTCAAGAGACCCAGTACTTC
TRBV7-2	.	.	TRBJ2-5	CASSLGIGRLWQETQYF	TGTGCCAGCAGCTTAGGGATCGGGCGACTATGGCAAGAGACCCAGTACTTC
TRBV4-1	.	TRBD1	TRBJ1-5	CASSHSGQALNQPQHF	TGCGCCAGCAGCCACTCGGGACAGGCCCTCAATCAGCCCCAGCATTTT
TRBV10-2	.	.	TRBJ1-3	CASSQGNTIYF	TGCGCCAGCAGTCAAGGAAACACCATATATTTT
TRBV25-1	few	TRBD1	TRBJ1-5	CASSEAGGNQPQHF	TGTGCCAGCAGTGAAGCAGGGGGGAATCAGCCCCAGCATTTT
TRBV5-1	.	.	TRBJ1-1	CASTGGVSDTEAFF	TGCGCCAGCACCGGGGGGGTTTCGGACACTGAAGCTTTCTTT
TRBV4-3	medium-sized	TRBD2	TRBJ2-2	CASSQDKLSGGVTGELFF	TGCGCCAGCAGCCAAGACAAGCTTAGCGGGGGCGTCACCGGGGAGCTGTTTTTT
TRBV28	.	.	TRBJ2-7	CASNDVGQSYEQYF	TGTGCCAGCAATGACGTCGGACAGTCCTACGAGCAGTACTTC